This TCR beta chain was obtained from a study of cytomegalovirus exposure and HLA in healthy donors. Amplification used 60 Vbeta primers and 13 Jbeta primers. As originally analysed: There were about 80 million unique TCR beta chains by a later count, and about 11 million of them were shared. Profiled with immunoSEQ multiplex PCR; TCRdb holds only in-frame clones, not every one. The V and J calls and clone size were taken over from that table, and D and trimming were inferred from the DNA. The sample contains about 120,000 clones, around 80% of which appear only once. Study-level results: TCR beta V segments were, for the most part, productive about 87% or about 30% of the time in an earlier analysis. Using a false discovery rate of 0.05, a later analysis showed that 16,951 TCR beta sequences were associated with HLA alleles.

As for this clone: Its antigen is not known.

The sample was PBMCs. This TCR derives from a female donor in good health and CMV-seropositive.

The DNA for the CDR3 is TGTGCCAGCCTGAGCTGGAGCTCCTACAATGAGCAGTTCTTC. This translates into CASLSWSSYNEQFF. The rearrangement joins TRBV2 to TRBJ2-1; unclear D gene. V gave up 8 bases and J gave up 0 bases, with 11 bases separating them. This CDR3 is 14 amino acids long. The germline V gene has CDR1 SNHLY and CDR2 FYNNEI.